Detailed here is one T cell receptor beta chain. Its target is unknown. Generated by immunoSEQ multiplex PCR, the TCRdb table keeps only in-frame clones and is missing some. The sample contains 140,000 or so clones, roughly 90% of which appear only once. These data belong to a study of T cell responses to AZD1222 COVID-19 vaccine. The CDR3 spans 14 residues. V gave up 4 bases and J gave up 4 bases, with 10 bases separating them. The V gene's germline CDR1 is KGHSH and CDR2 LQKENI. Overall study findings and caveats: As reported, nearly half of all spike-specific TCRs target variant regions that are unmutated.

Source: peripheral blood, taken on day 0 of AZD1222 vaccination. The TCR sequence derives from an adult in good health. The rearrangement uses TRBV18 and TRBJ2-2; D is possibly TRBD1 (5 bases). CDR3 loop: CASSRQPFTGELFF. The CDR3 region has the DNA TGTGCCAGCTCACGACAGCCCTTCACCGGGGAGCTGTTTTTT.